This TCR beta chain was retrieved from a study of blood T cell repertoires in COVID-19. Turning to the study itself: The samples span acute and convalescent COVID-19 from the United States, Italy and Spain.

With 2 bases removed from V and 5 bases from J, the gap between germline ends came to 7 bases. The CDR3 totals 12 residues. The germline V gene has CDR1 SNHLY and CDR2 FYNNEI. Produced via immunoSEQ multiplex PCR; TCRdb's table is partial and in-frame only. Of fewer than 35,000 clones in the sample, around 90% are singletons; the top ten hold roughly 2.1%. This TCR came from a man aged 45-65 years with active or convalescent COVID-19. The rearrangement links TRBV2 to TRBJ2-7; D gene uncertain. Input material: peripheral blood. DNA for the CDR3: TGTGCCAGCAGTGAACCTAACCACGAGCAGTACTTC. Translating gives CASSEPNHEQYF.